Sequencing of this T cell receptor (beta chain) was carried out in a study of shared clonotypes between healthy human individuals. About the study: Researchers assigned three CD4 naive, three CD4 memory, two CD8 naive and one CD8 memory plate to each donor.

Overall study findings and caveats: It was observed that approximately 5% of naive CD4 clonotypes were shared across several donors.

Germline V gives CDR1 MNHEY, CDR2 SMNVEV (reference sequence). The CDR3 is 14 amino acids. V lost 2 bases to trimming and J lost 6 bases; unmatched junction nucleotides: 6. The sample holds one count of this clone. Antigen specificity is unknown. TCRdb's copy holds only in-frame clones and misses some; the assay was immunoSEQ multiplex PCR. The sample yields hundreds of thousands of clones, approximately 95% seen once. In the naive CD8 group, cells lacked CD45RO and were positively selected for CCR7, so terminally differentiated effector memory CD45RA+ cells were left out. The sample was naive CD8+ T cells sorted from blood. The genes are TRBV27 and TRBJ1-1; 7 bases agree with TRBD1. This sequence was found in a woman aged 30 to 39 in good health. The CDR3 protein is CASSLGVGTAEAFF. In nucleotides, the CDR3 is TGTGCCAGCAGTTTAGGGGTTGGGACAGCTGAAGCTTTCTTT.